This T cell receptor (beta chain) was sequenced during a study of T cell responses to AZD1222 COVID-19 vaccine. Study details: Researchers grouped second doses given at about 4 or about 12 weeks into one pool. Regarding the study as a whole: Along spike, vaccine-associated CD4 TCRs were found throughout, with dominance at 160-218 and 743-854. Close to half of spike-specific TCRs reportedly recognize unmutated variant regions. Most donors were white British and more were female, and clonal diversity was possibly underestimated.

The germline CDR1 and CDR2 sequences are SGHDT and YYEEEE. J gave up 8 bases and V 0 bases, and 5 bases lay outside the gene matches. The CDR3 is 15 residues long. Sequencing used immunoSEQ multiplex PCR; TCRdb keeps in-frame clones, though not all of them. The sample holds around 120,000 clones, 75% to 95% seen once. This clone has only one observation. Its cognate antigen is unknown. This sequence was found in an adult in good health. The chain links TRBV5-6 to TRBJ2-1, with TRBD2 matching 10 bases. The source material was peripheral blood, sampled on day 0 of AZD1222 vaccination. CDR3 in amino acids: CASSLEIAGGYEQFF. DNA of the CDR3: TGTGCCAGCAGCTTGGAAATAGCGGGAGGTTATGAGCAGTTCTTC.